This TCR beta chain stems from a study of T cells after yellow fever vaccination. Study-level points and caveats: A weaker secondary response peaked on day 5, the primary on day 15. Contamination by abundant bulk-population clonotypes could be present in FACS-sorted repertoires.

This clonotype showed up just a few times. The antigen is unknown. Generation of TCR cDNA used 5'RACE template switching (which added a universal primer site and UMIs). TCRdb recomputed calls from the 5' RACE reads with MiXCR, one row per CDR3 protein. The sample carries about 550,000 distinct CDR3 sequences, roughly a fifth recorded once. V gave up 0 bases and J gave up 6 bases, with 9 bases separating them. CDR3 length equals 14 residues. Per the germline V gene, CDR1 is MRHNA and CDR2 is SNTAGT. Sample: PBMCs, taken 15 days after the yellow fever booster vaccination. V is TRBV6-4 and J is TRBJ2-1; D unresolved. The TCR originated in a young man who received the YFV17D yellow fever vaccine. CDR3 in DNA: TGTGCCAGCAGTGACTCGGTTCCGGGCAATGAGCAGTTCTTC. Amino acids: CASSDSVPGNEQFF.